This is a list of T cell receptor beta chains from one sample in a study of cytomegalovirus exposure and HLA in healthy donors. Using immunoSEQ multiplex PCR, the repertoire was profiled, and TCRdb retains in-frame clones only, with some absent. The data show around 130,000 clones, roughly 88% seen once. Sequencing was carried out using PBMCs. The receptors derive from a woman younger than 30 in good health and CMV-seropositive. CDR3s leave out the opening cysteine and the closing phenylalanine or tryptophan.

CDR3 protein: ASSQLDRGVSGANVLT
J gene: TRBJ2-6
V gene: TRBV4-1
CDR3 length: 16

CDR3 protein: ATGLLPSYEQY
J gene: TRBJ2-7
V gene: TRBV5-1
CDR3 length: 11

CDR3 protein: ASSAVNTEAF
J gene: TRBJ1-1
V gene: TRBV11-1
CDR3 length: 10

CDR3 protein: ASSLGVIGDEKLF
J gene: TRBJ1-4
V gene: TRBV7-6
CDR3 length: 13

CDR3 protein: ASSPRTGGFYEQY
J gene: TRBJ2-7
V gene: TRBV27
CDR3 length: 13

CDR3 protein: SSSWDRGAYGYT
J gene: TRBJ1-2
V gene: TRBV7-9
CDR3 length: 12

CDR3 protein: ASSLDRSTEAF
J gene: TRBJ1-1
V gene: TRBV11-3
CDR3 length: 11

CDR3 protein: ASSLAGQGLAGELF
J gene: TRBJ2-2
V gene: TRBV7-8
CDR3 length: 14

CDR3 protein: AWSNSPQETQY
J gene: TRBJ2-5
V gene: TRBV30
CDR3 length: 11

CDR3 protein: ASSSKSIAEAF
J gene: TRBJ1-1
V gene: TRBV11-2
CDR3 length: 11

CDR3 protein: ASSPRGGYEQY
J gene: TRBJ2-7
V gene: TRBV5-1
CDR3 length: 11

CDR3 protein: ASSQGTMTDTQY
J gene: TRBJ2-3
V gene: TRBV4-1
CDR3 length: 12

CDR3 protein: SSTNEQGRAEKLF
J gene: TRBJ1-4
V gene: TRBV29-1
CDR3 length: 13

CDR3 protein: ASSRDLTPTDTQY
J gene: TRBJ2-3
V gene: TRBV7-6
CDR3 length: 13

CDR3 protein: ASSDSGGDGANVLT
J gene: TRBJ2-6
V gene: TRBV6-4
CDR3 length: 14

CDR3 protein: ASSTRTAHTEAF
J gene: TRBJ1-1
V gene: TRBV7-9
CDR3 length: 12

CDR3 protein: ASRRQGNGNSPLH
J gene: TRBJ1-6
V gene: TRBV6-4
CDR3 length: 13

CDR3 protein: ASSPPRGGVDTEAF
J gene: TRBJ1-1
V gene: TRBV5-1
CDR3 length: 14

CDR3 protein: ASSSQGYTEAF
J gene: TRBJ1-1
V gene: TRBV6-5
CDR3 length: 11

CDR3 protein: ASGEGETQY
J gene: TRBJ2-5
V gene: TRBV10-2
CDR3 length: 9

CDR3 protein: ASSRGQDTYEQY
J gene: TRBJ2-7
V gene: TRBV19
CDR3 length: 12

CDR3 protein: ASSDRGGNTIY
J gene: TRBJ1-3
V gene: TRBV2
CDR3 length: 11

CDR3 protein: ASSLSPEGNEQF
J gene: TRBJ2-1
V gene: TRBV27
CDR3 length: 12